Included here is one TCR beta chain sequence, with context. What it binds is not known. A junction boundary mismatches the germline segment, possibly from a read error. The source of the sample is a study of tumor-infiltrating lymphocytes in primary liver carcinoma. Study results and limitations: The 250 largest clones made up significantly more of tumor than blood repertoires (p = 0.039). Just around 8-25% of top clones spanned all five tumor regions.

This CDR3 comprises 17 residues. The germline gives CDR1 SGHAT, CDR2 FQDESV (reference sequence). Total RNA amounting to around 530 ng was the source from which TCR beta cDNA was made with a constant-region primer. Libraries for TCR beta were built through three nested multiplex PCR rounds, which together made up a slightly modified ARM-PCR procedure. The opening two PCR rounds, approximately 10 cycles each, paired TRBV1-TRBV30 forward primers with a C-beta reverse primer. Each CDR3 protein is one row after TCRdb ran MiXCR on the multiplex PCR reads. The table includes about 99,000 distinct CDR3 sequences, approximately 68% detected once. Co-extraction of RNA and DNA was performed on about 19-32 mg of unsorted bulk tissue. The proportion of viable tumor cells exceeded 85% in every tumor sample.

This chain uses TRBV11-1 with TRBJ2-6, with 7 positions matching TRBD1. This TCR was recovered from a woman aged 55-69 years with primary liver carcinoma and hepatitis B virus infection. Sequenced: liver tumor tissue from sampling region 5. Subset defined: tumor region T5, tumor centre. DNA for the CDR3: TGTGCCAGCAGCCCCCCGACAGGGAGCTCTGGGGCCAACTTCCTGACCTTC. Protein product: CASSPPTGSSGANFLTF.